The entry below describes one TCR beta chain. CDR1 SGHRS and CDR2 YFSETQ come from the germline V gene. CDR3 size: 14 residues. Trimming shortened V by 1 base and J by 3 bases, and 10 bases separated the two germline ends. These data originate in a study of CDR3 diversity in severe acne. One entry per CDR3 protein results from TCRdb running MiXCR on the PCR reads. The table includes about 93,000 distinct CDR3 sequences, about 50% detected once. The chain combines TRBV5-1 with TRBJ1-2; the D gene is possibly TRBD1 (5 bases). Material: blood. The TCR sequence derives from a male donor in good health, serving as a control. Here the CDR3 DNA reads TGCGCCAGCAGCTTGATCACAGGCGACTATGGCTACACCTTC. This encodes CASSLITGDYGYTF.